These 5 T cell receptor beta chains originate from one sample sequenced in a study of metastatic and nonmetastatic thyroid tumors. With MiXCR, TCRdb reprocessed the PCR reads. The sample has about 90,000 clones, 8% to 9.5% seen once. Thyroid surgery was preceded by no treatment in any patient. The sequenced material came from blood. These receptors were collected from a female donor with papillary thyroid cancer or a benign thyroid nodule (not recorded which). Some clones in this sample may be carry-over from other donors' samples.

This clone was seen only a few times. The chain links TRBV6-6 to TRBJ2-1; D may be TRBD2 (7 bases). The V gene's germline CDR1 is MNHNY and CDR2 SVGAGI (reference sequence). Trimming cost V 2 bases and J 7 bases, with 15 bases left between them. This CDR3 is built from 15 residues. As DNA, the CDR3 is TGTGCCAGCAGTTACGGGGGGGCTGGAATTAATGAGCAGTTCTTC. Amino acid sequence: CASSYGGAGINEQFF.

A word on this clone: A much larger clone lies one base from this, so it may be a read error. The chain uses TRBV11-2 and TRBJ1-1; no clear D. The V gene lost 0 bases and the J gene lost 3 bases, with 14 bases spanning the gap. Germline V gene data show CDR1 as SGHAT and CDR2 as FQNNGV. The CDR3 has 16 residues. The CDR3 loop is CASSLEAGRLYTEAFF. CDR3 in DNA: TGTGCCAGCAGCTTAGAGGCGGGGAGGTTGTACACTGAAGCTTTCTTT.

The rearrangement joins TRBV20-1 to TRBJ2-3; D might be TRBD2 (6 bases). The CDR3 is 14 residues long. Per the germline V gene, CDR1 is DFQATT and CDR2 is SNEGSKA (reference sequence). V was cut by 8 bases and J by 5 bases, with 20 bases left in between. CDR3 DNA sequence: TGCAGTTCATCGGGAGCGGGTGGGATAGATACGCAGTATTTT. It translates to CSSSGAGGIDTQYF.

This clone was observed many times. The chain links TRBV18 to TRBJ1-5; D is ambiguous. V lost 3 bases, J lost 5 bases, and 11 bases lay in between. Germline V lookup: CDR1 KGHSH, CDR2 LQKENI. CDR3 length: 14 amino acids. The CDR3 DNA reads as TGTGCCAGCTCACCCGAGGCACAATATCAGCCCCAGCATTTT. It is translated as CASSPEAQYQPQHF.

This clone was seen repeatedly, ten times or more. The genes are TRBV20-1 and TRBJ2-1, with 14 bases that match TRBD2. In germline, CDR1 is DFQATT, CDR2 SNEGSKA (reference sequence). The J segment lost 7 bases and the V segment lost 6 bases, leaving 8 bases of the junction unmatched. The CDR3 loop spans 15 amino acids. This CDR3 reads CSALRLAGGPNEQFF. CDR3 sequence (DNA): TGCAGTGCCTTAAGACTAGCGGGGGGGCCAAATGAGCAGTTCTTC.